The 8 T cell receptor beta chains below come from one sample, sequenced in a study of blood T cell repertoires in COVID-19. Profiling relied on immunoSEQ multiplex PCR, and the TCRdb table lists in-frame clones only, not all of them. The sample contains more than 55,000 clones, 70% to 90% of which appear only once. The specimen sequenced was peripheral blood. Receptors originate from a woman of 80 years or more with acute or convalescent COVID-19.

CDR3 DNA: TGTGCCAGCTCACGAACCGGGACAGGCGGCTACGAGCAGTACTTC. Amino acid sequence: CASSRTGTGGYEQYF. The chain links TRBV18 to TRBJ2-7, with 8 bases identical to TRBD1. Germline loops: CDR1 KGHSH, CDR2 LQKENI. This CDR3 spans 15 amino acids. J lost 3 bases, V lost 4 bases, and 8 bases had no gene match.

The chain employs TRBV4-2 and TRBJ1-2; weak D call: TRBD1 (6 bases). The CDR3 loop spans 17 amino acids. The V gene lost 0 bases and the J gene lost 0 bases, with 14 bases spanning the gap. Germline assignment: CDR1 LGHNA and CDR2 YNFKEQ. This CDR3 is CASSQDRTASANYGYTF. The CDR3 bases are TGTGCCAGCAGCCAAGATAGGACAGCTTCAGCTAACTATGGCTACACCTTC.

This sequence joins TRBV5-8 and TRBJ1-4; 10 nucleotides line up with TRBD1. Germline V gene sequence: CDR1 SGHTS, CDR2 YDEGEE. Trimming took 3 bases from V and 7 from J; bases not matched to a gene: 0. The CDR3 is 13 amino acids. Here the CDR3 DNA reads TGTGCCAGCAGCTGGGACAGGGGTGAAAAACTGTTTTTT. Translating gives CASSWDRGEKLFF.

The chain joins TRBV7-8 to TRBJ1-2; 11 bases agree with TRBD1. The ends lost 4 bases at V and 6 bases at J; junction bases unmatched: 1. The CDR3 spans 13 residues. Germline V gives CDR1 SGHVS, CDR2 FQNEAQ. This chain's CDR3 is CASSWTGGHGYTF. DNA for the CDR3: TGTGCCAGCAGCTGGACAGGGGGCCATGGCTACACCTTC.

The V gene is TRBV5-1, the J gene TRBJ2-7; D is possibly TRBD1 (6 bases). CDR3 size: 14 residues. CDR1 SGHRS and CDR2 YFSETQ come from the germline V gene. The ends were cut back, 3 bases at V and 0 bases at J, with 10 bases in the middle. Written as DNA, the CDR3 is TGCGCCAGCAGCTCAGGGGCGAGCTCCTACGAGCAGTACTTC. Residues: CASSSGASSYEQYF.

The V call is TRBV7-7, the J call TRBJ2-2; 7 bases fit TRBD2. V shed 0 bases, J shed 6 bases, and the junction held 7 bases outside the gene matches. The CDR3 is 16 amino acids. Germline V gene data show CDR1 as SSHAT and CDR2 as FNYEAQ (reference sequence). CDR3 in DNA: TGTGCCAGCAGCTTAGCAGCGGGGAATGGGGCCGGGGAGCTGTTTTTT. Translated, it gives CASSLAAGNGAGELFF.

The genes are TRBV30 and TRBJ1-6; 7 positions agree with TRBD1. J lost 3 bases, V lost 5 bases, and 4 bases had no gene match. Germline CDR1 reads GTSNPN; CDR2 reads SVGIG (reference sequence). This CDR3 region has 14 residues. The CDR3 spells CAWGDSHYNSPLHF. For the CDR3, the DNA is TGTGCCTGGGGGGACAGCCACTATAATTCACCCCTCCACTTT.

V gene TRBV4-1 combines with J gene TRBJ2-7; 9 bases agree with TRBD1. Germline CDR1 is MGHRA and CDR2 is YSYEKL. The CDR3 is 14 amino acids. The V and J ends lost 1 base and 3 bases, in that order; junction bases with no gene match: 1. The CDR3 is CASSQGQGVYEQYF. The CDR3 region has the DNA TGCGCCAGCAGCCAAGGACAGGGGGTCTACGAGCAGTACTTC.